The 18 T cell receptor beta chains given below trace back to one sample, sequenced in a study of T cell responses to AZD1222 COVID-19 vaccine. Assay used: immunoSEQ multiplex PCR; TCRdb lists only in-frame clones, some missing. The sample lists some 140,000 clones, 93% occurring once. The material was peripheral blood, obtained on day 0 of AZD1222 vaccination. The receptor set was obtained from an adult in good health.

This chain links TRBV19 with TRBJ2-2; D may be TRBD2 (7 bases). Germline CDR1 is LNHDA and CDR2 is SQIVND (reference sequence). V lost 3 bases to trimming and J lost 5 bases, with 16 bases between them. The CDR3 sequence is 16 residues long. The CDR3 bases are TGTGCCAGTAGTATTGATAGGGGAGGGGGTACCGGGGAGCTGTTTTTT. Its protein is CASSIDRGGGTGELFF.

The chain employs TRBV7-9 and TRBJ1-2; D is ambiguous. Per the germline V gene, CDR1 is SEHNR and CDR2 is FQNEAQ (reference sequence). V lost 5 bases to trimming and J lost 0 bases, with 7 bases between them. The CDR3 contains 13 residues. This CDR3 reads CASSRTANYGYTF. CDR3 DNA sequence: TGTGCCAGCAGCCGAACAGCTAACTATGGCTACACCTTC. The complete variable domain, with remaining parts taken from reference TRBV7-9 and TRBJ1-2, reads DTGVSQNPRHKITKRGQNVTFRCDPISEHNRLYWYRQTLGQGPEFLTYFQNEAQLEKSRLLSDRFSAERPKGSFSTLEIQRTEQGDSAMYLCASSRTANYGYTFGSGTRLTVV.

The chain couples TRBV14 to TRBJ1-1; D unclear. CDR3 size: 15 residues. Germline assignment: CDR1 SGHDN and CDR2 FVKESK. Trimming pared 1 base from V and 1 base from J, leaving 10 bases between. The CDR3 DNA sequence: TGTGCCAGCAGCCAAGTAATGGGCAGGAACACTGAAGCTTTCTTT. The encoded protein is CASSQVMGRNTEAFF.

The CDR3 DNA follows: TGCAGCGTTGTAGGATATGCTAACTATGGCTACACCTTC. This translates into CSVVGYANYGYTF. The chain employs TRBV29-1 and TRBJ1-2; D gene uncertain. This CDR3 is built from 13 residues. From germline, CDR1 is SQVTM and CDR2 ANQGSEA. V lost 4 bases to trimming and J lost 0 bases, with 9 bases between them.

The J gene is TRBJ1-5, the V gene TRBV19; no definite D call. Trimming removed 3 bases at V and 2 bases at J, with 11 bases between. There are 15 residues in the CDR3. CDR1 LNHDA and CDR2 SQIVND come from the germline V gene (reference sequence). The CDR3 region has the DNA TGTGCCAGTAGTATCGGCCTGTGGGGCAATCAGCCCCAGCATTTT. Amino acids: CASSIGLWGNQPQHF.

This rearrangement joins TRBV6-5 to TRBJ2-7, with a tentative D call TRBD2 (5 bases). Germline CDR1 MNHEY, CDR2 SVGAGI. The CDR3 spans 14 residues. The V end lost 5 bases, the J end lost 2 bases, and 13 bases lay between the germline ends. Written as DNA, the CDR3 is TGTGCCAGCAGTCCGTCGGGGAAGCCCTACGAGCAGTACTTC. Protein: CASSPSGKPYEQYF.

CDR3 in amino acids: CASSVAGTSGGAADTQYF. The CDR3, as DNA: TGTGCCAGCAGCGTAGCTGGGACTAGCGGGGGGGCGGCAGATACGCAGTATTTT. V is TRBV9 and J is TRBJ2-3, with TRBD2 matching 16 bases. The CDR3 is 18 residues long. With V trimmed by 0 bases and J by 4 bases, 5 bases remained unmatched. Germline V gene sequence: CDR1 SGDLS, CDR2 YYNGEE.

The V call is TRBV19, the J call TRBJ1-5, with 8 bases that match TRBD1. The CDR3 sequence is 15 residues long. Germline lookup yields CDR1 LNHDA and CDR2 SQIVND (reference sequence). The V and J ends lost 5 bases and 2 bases, in that order; junction bases with no gene match: 5. The CDR3 nucleotides are TGTGCCAGTAGTTTTGACAGGGGTGGCAATCAGCCCCAGCATTTT. It encodes CASSFDRGGNQPQHF. Full variable domain (rest looked up from reference TRBV19 and TRBJ1-5): DGGITQSPKYLFRKEGQNVTLSCEQNLNHDAMYWYRQDPGQGLRLIYYSQIVNDFQKGDIAEGYSVSREKKESFPLTVTSAQKNPTAFYLCASSFDRGGNQPQHFGDGTRLSIL.

CDR3 protein: CASSPSEGFYGYTF. As DNA, the CDR3 is TGTGCCAGCTCACCTTCCGAGGGTTTCTATGGCTACACCTTC. The V gene is TRBV18, the J gene TRBJ1-2; D remains ambiguous. There are 14 residues in the CDR3. The germline CDR1 and CDR2 sequences are KGHSH and LQKENI. With 3 bases removed from V and 4 bases from J, the gap between germline ends came to 12 bases. The full variable domain, in which reference TRBV18 and TRBJ1-2 provide the parts outside the CDR3, is NAGVMQNPRHLVRRRGQEARLRCSPMKGHSHVYWYRQLPEEGLKFMVYLQKENIIDESGMPKERFSAEFPKEGPSILRIQQVVRGDSAAYFCASSPSEGFYGYTFGSGTRLTVV.

The rearrangement uses TRBV30 and TRBJ1-3, with 7 positions matching TRBD1. Germline loops: CDR1 GTSNPN, CDR2 SVGIG (reference sequence). The CDR3 extends over 15 amino acids. V was clipped by 4 bases and J by 0 bases; unmatched bases: 6. The CDR3 region is CAWTKGQSSGNTIYF. CDR3 sequence (DNA): TGTGCCTGGACCAAGGGACAGTCCTCTGGAAACACCATATATTTT.

V and J are TRBV3-1 (or the pseudogene TRBV3-2) and TRBJ1-6, with D hard to call. The CDR3 covers 15 residues. Germline lookup yields CDR1 LGHDT and CDR2 YNNKEL (reference sequence). V gave up 4 bases and J gave up 8 bases, with 15 bases separating them. The CDR3 loop is CASSPSGSQDSPLHF. CDR3 sequence (DNA): TGTGCCAGCAGCCCTTCTGGGAGTCAGGATTCACCCCTCCACTTT.

This rearrangement joins TRBV6-5 to TRBJ1-2; maybe TRBD1 (5 bases). The CDR3 has 12 residues. Looked up from germline, CDR1 is MNHEY and CDR2 is SVGAGI. V lost 6 bases to trimming and J lost 4 bases, with 9 bases between them. Written as DNA, the CDR3 is TGTGCCAGCAGCGGGACTGCCTATGGCTACACCTTC. This encodes CASSGTAYGYTF.

The V call is TRBV12-3 or TRBV12-4, the J call TRBJ2-1; D perhaps matches TRBD1 (6 bases). CDR3 size: 13 residues. V was shortened by 5 bases and J by 6 bases, with 11 bases between the two germline ends. This CDR3 reads CASSKLTGNEQFF. In DNA form, the CDR3 reads TGTGCCAGCAGTAAACTGACAGGCAATGAGCAGTTCTTC.

This clone was detected only once. The same CDR3 is also encoded by other DNA sequences in this sample. The rearrangement joins TRBV19 to TRBJ1-6; D gene uncertain. Germline V gives CDR1 LNHDA, CDR2 SQIVND (reference sequence). There are 13 residues in the CDR3. The V gene lost 2 bases and the J gene lost 7 bases, with 6 bases spanning the gap. CDR3 amino acids: CASSIRPNSPLHF. The CDR3 bases are TGTGCCAGTAGTATAAGGCCCAATTCACCCCTCCACTTT.

The chain uses TRBV7-2 and TRBJ2-1, with TRBD1 as a possible D gene (8 bases). Germline CDR1 SGHTA, CDR2 FQGNSA. CDR3 length equals 18 residues. Trimming removed 5 bases from V and 8 bases from J, with 28 bases in between. The CDR3 loop is CASSTRGAGTGLPHEQFF. The CDR3 coding sequence is TGTGCCAGCAGCACCAGGGGAGCGGGGACAGGCCTTCCCCATGAGCAGTTCTTC.

The CDR3 coding sequence is TGTGCCAGCAGTGACAATACAGGGCCTTCCTACGAGCAGTACTTC. Protein: CASSDNTGPSYEQYF. The rearrangement links TRBV6-1 to TRBJ2-7; a possible D gene is TRBD1 (6 bases). V lost 3 bases, J lost 1 base, and 13 bases lay in between. The CDR3 is made up of 15 amino acids. CDR1 and CDR2 from the germline V gene are MNHNS and SASEGT.

The chain carries TRBV2 and TRBJ1-4; 10 nucleotides agree with TRBD1. The CDR3 runs to 14 residues. CDR1 SNHLY and CDR2 FYNNEI come from the germline V gene. V was pared by 6 bases and J by 10 bases, with 8 bases of the junction left unmatched. The CDR3 DNA reads as TGTGCCAGCAGCCCTGACAGGGGGCTGGGAAAACTGTTTTTT. It codes for CASSPDRGLGKLFF.

This chain links TRBV3-1 (or the pseudogene TRBV3-2) with TRBJ2-2; D gene ambiguous. Trimming cost V 3 bases and J 1 base, with 6 bases left between them. CDR1 and CDR2 (germline): LGHDT, YNNKEL (reference sequence). This CDR3 contains 14 residues. In DNA form, the CDR3 reads TGTGCCAGCAGCCAGGATTGGAACACCGGGGAGCTGTTTTTT. Translation gives CASSQDWNTGELFF.